The 14 T cell receptor beta chains below were found in one sample sequenced in a study of blood T cell repertoires in COVID-19. Repertoires were generated with immunoSEQ multiplex PCR, while TCRdb's copy carries only in-frame clones and drops some. The sample has 350,000 to 400,000 clones, more than 70% seen once; the top ten hold 1.2%. The sample comprised PBMCs or T cells enriched from blood (not recorded which). The receptors here all came from a woman younger than 35 who had recovered from COVID-19.

The chain joins TRBV15 to TRBJ2-7; TRBD1 might be the D (6 bases). The germline V and J ends were trimmed by 5 bases and 2 bases, with 16 bases remaining between them. This CDR3 region has 15 residues. Per the germline V gene, CDR1 is LNHNV and CDR2 is YYDKDF (reference sequence). The DNA for the CDR3 is TGTGCCACCAGCGTAACAGGGCTAACGGCCTACGAGCAGTACTTC. Protein product: CATSVTGLTAYEQYF.

J is TRBJ1-2 and V is TRBV21-1; TRBD1 is the table's D call and was not checked against the DNA. TRBV21-1 is deemed a pseudogene. The CDR3 sequence is 15 residues long. In DNA, the CDR3 is TGTGCCAGCAGCGCCTTGGGACAGGGAATAAGAGGCTACACCTTC. It codes for CASSALGQGIRGYTF.

This chain uses TRBV6-4 with TRBJ2-1; 9 bases fit TRBD2. Germline CDR1 is MRHNA and CDR2 is SNTAGT. The CDR3 is 18 amino acids. Losses at the gene ends were 0 bases for V and 4 bases for J; bases not matched to a gene: 10. The CDR3 DNA reads as TGTGCCAGCAGTGACTCTATTCGAGCGGGGGGTCGATACAATGAGCAGTTCTTC. Translating it yields CASSDSIRAGGRYNEQFF.

The rearrangement uses TRBV28 and TRBJ1-2, with a tentative D call TRBD1 (6 bases). Germline-derived CDR1 and CDR2 are MDHEN and SYDVKM. V shed 4 bases and J shed 6 bases, with 15 bases lying between them. The CDR3 has 14 amino acids. The CDR3 loop is CASSSLGGVNGYTF. DNA of the CDR3: TGTGCCAGCAGTTCCCTAGGGGGGGTGAATGGCTACACCTTC.

The gene calls are TRBV5-1 and TRBJ2-2; D uncertain. Per the germline V gene, CDR1 is SGHRS and CDR2 is YFSETQ. The V end was cut by 0 bases, the J end by 6 bases, with 6 bases between. This CDR3 is built from 13 residues. The CDR3 DNA reads as TGCGCCAGCAGCTTGGAGAGGTCCGGGGAGCTGTTTTTT. Residues: CASSLERSGELFF.

The rearrangement joins TRBV28 to TRBJ1-2; D possibly corresponds to TRBD1 (6 bases). V was clipped by 6 bases and J by 0 bases, with 14 bases between them. CDR1 and CDR2 (germline): MDHEN, SYDVKM. The CDR3 is made up of 15 amino acids. The CDR3 DNA sequence: TGTGCCAGCAGACCTGACGGGACACCTAACTATGGCTACACCTTC. It specifies CASRPDGTPNYGYTF.

The rearrangement joins TRBV9 to TRBJ2-7; TRBD2 matches at 13 bases. The CDR3 totals 16 residues. Germline assignment: CDR1 SGDLS and CDR2 YYNGEE. The V segment lost 3 bases and the J segment 2 bases; nucleotides outside the gene matches: 5. CDR3 in amino acids: CASSATSGGSAYEQYF. CDR3 in DNA: TGTGCCAGCAGCGCGACTAGCGGGGGGTCCGCCTACGAGCAGTACTTC.

The V and J genes are TRBV7-6 and TRBJ1-6; D might be TRBD1 (5 bases). Germline CDR1 SGHVS, CDR2 FNYEAQ. V lost 0 bases to trimming and J lost 10 bases, with 16 bases between them. The CDR3 spans 16 residues. The chain's CDR3 is CASSLAVGGRWSPLHF. The CDR3 nucleotides read TGTGCCAGCAGCTTAGCCGTGGGGGGAAGGTGGTCACCCCTCCACTTT.

The V call is TRBV7-9, the J call TRBJ2-2; D not certain. Germline V gene lookup returns CDR1 SEHNR and CDR2 FQNEAQ (reference sequence). This CDR3 spans 14 amino acids. Trimming shortened V by 5 bases and J by 0 bases, and 7 bases separated the two germline ends. CDR3 amino acids: CASSTIANTGELFF. In nucleotides, the CDR3 is TGTGCCAGCAGCACTATTGCGAACACCGGGGAGCTGTTTTTT.

This chain connects TRBV25-1 to TRBJ1-4; 7 bases agree with TRBD1. CDR3 length: 13 amino acids. The J segment lost 8 bases and the V segment lost 6 bases, leaving 6 bases of the junction unmatched. Looked up from germline, CDR1 is MGHDK and CDR2 is SYGVNS. The CDR3 loop is CASSGTDREKLFF. The CDR3 DNA follows: TGTGCCAGCAGCGGGACAGATAGAGAAAAACTGTTTTTT.

This chain connects TRBV6-5 to TRBJ2-5, with D perhaps TRBD2 (6 bases). Deletions cut 7 bases from V and 3 bases from J, with 9 bases between. Germline V gene lookup returns CDR1 MNHEY and CDR2 SVGAGI. The CDR3 is made up of 12 amino acids. CDR3: CASTRLEETQYF. CDR3 DNA: TGTGCCAGCACCCGACTAGAAGAGACCCAGTACTTC.

The chain uses TRBV4-3 and TRBJ1-2; 7 bases map to TRBD1. The germline CDR1 and CDR2 sequences are LGHNA and YSLEER. The CDR3 is 13 amino acids. With 4 bases clipped from V and 7 bases from J, the junction kept 6 bases outside the gene matches. The CDR3: CASSPETGSGYTF. CDR3 nucleotides: TGCGCCAGCAGCCCGGAGACAGGGAGTGGCTACACCTTC.

The CDR3 region is CASSLIPGTGVNQPQHF. The DNA for the CDR3 is TGTGCCAGCAGCTTAATACCCGGGACAGGGGTCAATCAGCCCCAGCATTTT. The rearrangement joins TRBV11-2 to TRBJ1-5; 10 bases match TRBD1. V lost 2 bases, J lost 3 bases, and 7 bases stayed unmatched. This CDR3 contains 17 residues. CDR1 is SGHAT, CDR2 FQNNGV, per germline.

The chain employs TRBV6-5 and TRBJ1-1; D remains unclear. Germline CDR1 is MNHEY and CDR2 is SVGAGI. V lost 2 bases and J lost 4, with 8 bases in between. This CDR3 spans 13 amino acids. The CDR3 is CASSYLGSTEAFF. CDR3 nucleotide sequence: TGTGCCAGCAGTTACCTCGGTTCCACTGAAGCTTTCTTT.